This is a list of T cell receptor beta chains from one sample in a study of T cells expressing NK-cell markers. After re-calling the 5' RACE reads, TCRdb lists one entry per CDR3 protein, DNA absent. The sample holds 450,000 to 600,000 distinct CDR3 sequences. Sequencing used blood T cells: a sorted CD56 or NKG2C T cell subset, CD4+ or CD8+ T cells, or bulk PBMC T cells (not recorded which). All receptors derive from a man aged 18 to 29 in good health. Each CDR3 is given with its conserved first and last residue.

TRBJ1-1 | TRBV11-2 | CASSLDPKSEAFF
TRBJ2-7 | TRBV7-8 | CASQGGSRYEQYF
TRBJ2-5 | TRBV7-9 | CASSPPTGGETQYF
TRBJ2-1 | TRBV7-3 | CASSLASSEQFF
TRBJ2-5 | TRBV28 | CASSSRSVETQYF
TRBJ2-1 | TRBV29-1 | CSVYTGTSYNEQFF
TRBJ2-7 | TRBV5-5 | CASTKTGGSEQYF
TRBJ2-2 | TRBV3-1 | CAKPLKAGELFF
TRBJ2-5 | TRBV7-9 | CASSPPGRDGGETQYF
TRBJ2-7 | TRBV7-3 | CASSLQGPGYEQYF
TRBJ1-1 | TRBV5-1 | CASSPEGVNTEAFF
TRBJ1-6 | TRBV10-3 | CAISEVRGFESPLHF
TRBJ2-1 | TRBV29-1 | CSVTPREGLGDEQFF
TRBJ2-1 | TRBV7-3 | CASSLTPSGGPYNEQFF
TRBJ2-3 | TRBV29-1 | CSARGGDGLLTDTQYF
TRBJ2-3 | TRBV5-1 | CASSASGERSTDTQYF
TRBJ2-3 | TRBV4-1 | CASSPLGLAENLDTQYF
TRBJ2-5 | TRBV23-1 | CASSQFGTSGETQYF
TRBJ2-7 | TRBV3-1 | CASSRLGLAYEQYF
TRBJ2-5 | TRBV20-1 | CSAAILKQGFRETQYF
TRBJ1-1 | TRBV12-3/TRBV12-4 | CASSLPTLQGTEAFF
TRBJ2-1 | TRBV5-6 | CASNPLQGRSLALVEQFF
TRBJ2-3 | TRBV4-3 | CASSQDGVAGGADTQYF
TRBJ2-7 | TRBV7-2 | CASSFVLTVPHYEQYF
TRBJ2-5 | TRBV12-3/TRBV12-4 | CATSTRGETQYF
TRBJ1-2 | TRBV5-1 | CASSLYKVEGDYGYTF
TRBJ2-7 | TRBV7-2 | CASSSTQGYEQYF
TRBJ2-1 | TRBV9 | CASSVGGEVYNEQFF
TRBJ2-1 | TRBV27 | CASSLAASVGNEQFF
TRBJ2-6 | TRBV5-5 | CASSFDPTAGANVLTF
TRBJ2-5 | TRBV25-1 | CASSESGGRRETQYF
TRBJ2-2 | TRBV6-5 | CASSSGSGELFF
TRBJ2-3 | TRBV20-1 | CSARDLGEARTDTQYF
TRBJ2-3 | TRBV20-1 | CSATTSLWGTDTQYF
TRBJ1-4 | TRBV5-1 | CASSLASRETNEKLFF
TRBJ2-2 | TRBV29-1 | CSVSLLGSGKRIGELFF
TRBJ1-4 | TRBV10-3 | CATRQGATNEKLFF
TRBJ1-5 | TRBV27 | CASSLSPGRDSNQPQHF
TRBJ2-1 | TRBV6-1 | CASSTSSGRAMDEQFF
TRBJ1-2 | TRBV12-3/TRBV12-4 | CASLDGGRNYGYTF
TRBJ1-2 | TRBV29-1 | CSVGGRVGSGYTF
TRBJ2-5 | TRBV5-5 | CASSERSKETQYF
TRBJ2-1 | TRBV7-6 | CASSLALGQSSYNEQFF
TRBJ2-5 | TRBV7-9 | CASSPWDKSNEETQYF
TRBJ2-3 | TRBV20-1 | CSPDSATDTQYF
TRBJ2-3 | TRBV5-1 | CASSLSQGTDTQYF
TRBJ2-3 | TRBV5-1 | CASSLVTTSTDTQYF
TRBJ2-3 | TRBV10-2 | CASTEGLAGGDTQYF
TRBJ2-2 | TRBV5-1 | CASSLDWQGAASGELFF
TRBJ2-7 | TRBV14 | CASSPVAGVPSYEQYF
TRBJ2-7 | TRBV12-3/TRBV12-4 | CASSVATEQYF
TRBJ2-7 | TRBV5-1 | CASSQDPGLGVYEQYF
TRBJ1-2 | TRBV12-3/TRBV12-4 | CASSWGAGGDQGYTF
TRBJ2-5 | TRBV20-1 | CSARLGLAGVRGTQYF
TRBJ2-1 | TRBV20-1 | CSAREKGTGGLYEQFF
TRBJ2-1 | TRBV3-1 | CASSQVILAALYNEQFF
TRBJ2-3 | TRBV25-1 | CASSPLGAGTQYF
TRBJ1-1 | TRBV2 | CASSGGRGRRLNTEAFF
TRBJ2-1 | TRBV10-2 | CASSDPGTKYEQFF